These 9 T cell receptor beta chains were sequenced from one sample in a study of CD8+ T cells in alopecia areata. A panel of CD4, CD8alpha, NKG2D, NKG2ACE and other markers served to sort pooled cutaneous lymph node cells. RNA extraction and reverse transcription yielded cDNA as sequencing template. Sequencing used immunoSEQ multiplex PCR; TCRdb keeps in-frame clones, though not all of them. Observed in the sample are approximately 280,000 clones, none of them singletons. The sequenced material came from CD4+ T cells sorted from a lymph node. The receptors shown here come from a C3H/HeJ mouse with alopecia areata. Strain haplotype at MHC: H2-k.

This clone appeared a few times. Gene names are mouse gene names. With the read ending 4 residues before the CDR3 end, the germline J gene is used to fill in that end. The sample carries other DNA sequences with the same CDR3. V usage is TRBV1 and J usage is TRBJ2-3; 9 nucleotides line up with TRBD2. CDR3 length: 14 amino acids. CDR1 is NSQYPW, CDR2 LRSPGD, per germline (reference sequence). The CDR3 here is CTCSAGLGVETLYF. CDR3 bases read: TGCACCTGCAGTGCAGGACTGGGGGTAGAA.

There are a few counts of this clone. Gene names are mouse gene names. Coverage ceases 4 residues before the CDR3 finishes, and the germline J gene fills in the end. The rearrangement uses TRBV13-3 and TRBJ1-1; no firm D call. The CDR3 extends over 11 amino acids. CDR1 is NNHDY, CDR2 SYVADS, per germline. CDR3 region: CASSDPVEVFF. Partial CDR3 DNA: TGTGCCAGCAGTGATCCAGTA.

The sample holds a few counts of this clone. The gene names given are mouse names. CDR3 loop: CTCNDWGGYAEQFF. Partial CDR3 DNA: TGCACCTGCAATGACTGGGGGGGCTATGCT. The chain carries TRBV1 and TRBJ2-1, with TRBD2 matching over 11 bases. The read terminates 4 residues before the CDR3 end, so the remaining end is supplied by the germline J gene. Per the germline V gene, CDR1 is NSQYPW and CDR2 is LRSPGD (reference sequence). This CDR3 contains 14 residues. The junction had 2 bases not matched to a gene; V was cut back by 7 bases and J by 3 bases.

A note on this clone: A much larger clone lies a single base off, so this may be a read error. Gene names are mouse gene names. Read sequence stops 4 residues before the CDR3 end, and the germline J gene provides the missing end. The identical CDR3 is also encoded by other nucleotide sequences in the sample. The J gene is TRBJ2-7, the V gene TRBV13-3; 11 bases are shared with TRBD2. Germline V gives CDR1 NNHDY, CDR2 SYVADS. The CDR3 is 12 amino acids. Here the CDR3 reads CASRDWGDEQYF. Incomplete CDR3 DNA: TGTGCCAGCAGGGACTGGGGGGAT.

In regard to this clone: The germline and genes are mouse ones. The read falls 4 residues short of the CDR3 end, and the missing part is taken from the germline J gene. The chain uses TRBV1 and TRBJ2-1; 8 positions agree with TRBD1. V shed 3 bases, J shed 0 bases, and the junction held 1 base outside the gene matches. The CDR3 extends over 15 amino acids. Germline lookup yields CDR1 NSQYPW and CDR2 LRSPGD (reference sequence). The CDR3 reads CTCSAQGANYAEQFF. Partial CDR3 DNA: TGCACCTGCAGTGCTCAGGGGGCTAACTATGCT. The variable domain in full, with the rest retrieved from reference TRBV1 and TRBJ2-1, is VTLLEQNPRWRLVPRGQAVNLRCILKNSQYPWMSWYQQDLQKQLQWLFTLRSPGDKEVKSLPGADYLATRVTDTELRLQVANMSQGRTLYCTCSAQGANYAEQFFGPGTRLTVL.

In this sample, this clone turned up a few times. Mouse germline and gene names are used. The DNA ends 3 residues before the CDR3 does, and the rest of the CDR3 is filled in from the germline J gene. Other DNA sequences within the sample encode an identical CDR3. This rearrangement joins TRBV1 to TRBJ1-6, with 10 bases lining up with TRBD1. TRBJ1-6 is classed as an ORF, of uncertain function. Germline trimming cut 4 bases from V and 7 bases from J; bases unmatched to any gene: 1. The CDR3 spans 14 residues. Germline V gene data show CDR1 as NSQYPW and CDR2 as LRSPGD (reference sequence). CDR3 protein: CTCSGTGGNSPLYF. The part of the CDR3 DNA that was read is TGCACCTGCAGTGGGACAGGGGGGAATTCGCCC.

Regarding this clone: Germline and genes: mouse. With the read ending 4 residues before the CDR3 end, the germline J gene is used to fill in that end. This same CDR3 is encoded by further DNA sequences in the sample. This chain uses TRBV5 with TRBJ2-1; 10 positions agree with TRBD2. Trimming at V came to 4 bases and at J to 4 bases, leaving 4 bases not matched to a gene. Germline-derived CDR1 and CDR2 are LGHNA and YNLKQL (reference sequence). CDR3 length: 15 residues. The CDR3 DNA, read in part, is TGTGCCAGCAGCCCCCACTGGGGGGGTTATGCT. Translation: CASSPHWGGYA. The entire CDR3 sequence reads CASSPHWGGYAEQFF.

In regard to this clone: Genes and germline come from the mouse. The missing CDR3 end, 4 residues past where the read stops, is filled in from the germline J gene. This sequence joins TRBV5 and TRBJ2-2; D gene uncertain. The CDR3 is 12 residues long. Germline values: CDR1 LGHNA, CDR2 YNLKQL (reference sequence). The CDR3 sequence: CASSQAGGQLYF. The sequenced CDR3 bases are TGTGCCAGCAGCCAGGCCGGTGGG.

With regard to this clone: The gene names here belong to mouse. The CDR3: CASGDALGGRWAEQFF. The sequenced CDR3 bases are TGTGCCAGCGGTGATGCACTGGGGGGGCGCTGGGCT. The rearrangement uses TRBV13-2 and TRBJ2-1, with 11 bases aligning to TRBD2. The read halts 4 residues ahead of the CDR3 end, with the missing end drawn from the germline J gene. The CDR3 is made up of 16 amino acids. Looked up from germline, CDR1 is NNHNN and CDR2 is SYGAGS (reference sequence).